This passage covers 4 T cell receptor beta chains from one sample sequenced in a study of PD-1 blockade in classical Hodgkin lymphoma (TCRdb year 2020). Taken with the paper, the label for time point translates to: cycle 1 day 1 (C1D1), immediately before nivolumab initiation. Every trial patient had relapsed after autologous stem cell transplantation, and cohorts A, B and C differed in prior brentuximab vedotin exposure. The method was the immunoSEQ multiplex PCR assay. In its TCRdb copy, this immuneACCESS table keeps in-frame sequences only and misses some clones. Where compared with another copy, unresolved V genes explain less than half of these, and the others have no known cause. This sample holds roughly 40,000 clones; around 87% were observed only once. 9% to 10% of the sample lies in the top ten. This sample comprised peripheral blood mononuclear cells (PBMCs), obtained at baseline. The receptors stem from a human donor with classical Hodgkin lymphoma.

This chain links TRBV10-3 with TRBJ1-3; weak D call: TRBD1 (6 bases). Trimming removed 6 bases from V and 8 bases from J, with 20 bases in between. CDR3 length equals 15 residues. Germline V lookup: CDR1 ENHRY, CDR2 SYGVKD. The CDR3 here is CAIRGGDIIADTIYF. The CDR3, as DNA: TGTGCCATCAGAGGTGGGGACATAATTGCCGACACCATATATTTT.

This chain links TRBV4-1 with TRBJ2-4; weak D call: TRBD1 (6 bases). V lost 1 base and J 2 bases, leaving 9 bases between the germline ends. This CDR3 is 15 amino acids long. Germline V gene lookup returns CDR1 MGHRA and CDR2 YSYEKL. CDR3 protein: CASSQAQGTKNIQYF. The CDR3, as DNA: TGCGCCAGCAGCCAAGCCCAGGGGACCAAAAACATTCAGTACTTC.

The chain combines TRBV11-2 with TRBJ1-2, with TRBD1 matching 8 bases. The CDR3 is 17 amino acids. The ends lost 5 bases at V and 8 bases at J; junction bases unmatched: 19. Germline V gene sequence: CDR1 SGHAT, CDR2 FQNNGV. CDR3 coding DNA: TGTGCCAGCAGCCAAAGACTGACAGGGGTAGGCTCGGGAGGCTACACCTTC. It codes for CASSQRLTGVGSGGYTF.

CDR3: CASSANQGESYTF. CDR3 bases: TGTGCCAGCAGCGCCAATCAAGGGGAGAGCTACACCTTC. The chain employs TRBV7-3 and TRBJ1-2; tentatively, D is TRBD1 (5 bases). Trimming took 5 bases from V and 9 from J, leaving 16 bases between them. Germline assignment: CDR1 SGHTA and CDR2 FQGTGA. There are 13 residues in the CDR3.